The next 17 T cell receptor beta chains were all read from a single sample in a study of glioma-infiltrating T cells after dendritic cell vaccination (dated by TCRdb to 2016 to 2018). Library preparation employed the immunoSEQ multiplex PCR assay. The clones in this table, taken by TCRdb from immuneACCESS, are in-frame only. Not every clone is retained; where verified, under half of the shortfall comes from an unresolved V gene, and the cause of the rest is unknown. The sample table shows approximately 82,000 clones, and 85% to 90% are seen once. About 3.2% of the sample comes from the top ten. The sample in question was blood, obtained before dendritic cell vaccination. The receptor source for this set is a human donor with glioblastoma.

V gene TRBV7-9 combines with J gene TRBJ2-7; 7 nucleotides line up with TRBD2. V trimming: 2 bases; J trimming: 2 bases; junction bases outside the gene matches: 3. Looked up from germline, CDR1 is SEHNR and CDR2 is FQNEAQ (reference sequence). This CDR3 comprises 14 residues. CDR3 loop: CASSLPAGTYEQYF. CDR3 DNA sequence: TGTGCCAGCAGCTTACCAGCGGGGACCTACGAGCAGTACTTC.

The V and J genes are TRBV5-1 and TRBJ1-4, with a possible D match to TRBD1 (5 bases). CDR1 is SGHRS and CDR2 is YFSETQ in the germline V gene. V was trimmed by 0 bases and J by 4 bases, leaving 13 bases between them. The CDR3 is 16 amino acids. CDR3 sequence: CASSLGQPTLNEKLFF. The DNA of the CDR3 is TGCGCCAGCAGCTTGGGACAGCCAACCCTTAATGAAAAACTGTTTTTT.

The chain has TRBV6-1 and TRBJ1-2; 11 bases line up with TRBD1. With 6 bases clipped from V and 6 bases from J, the junction kept 6 bases outside the gene matches. Germline CDR1 is MNHNS and CDR2 is SASEGT. The CDR3 length is 14 residues. In DNA form, the CDR3 reads TGTGCCAGCAGAAAGAGGGACAGGGGGAATGGCTACACCTTC. Protein product: CASRKRDRGNGYTF.

This clone was picked up one time. The chain couples TRBV5-1 to TRBJ1-1, with 7 bases aligning to TRBD1. The ends lost 6 bases at V and 2 bases at J; junction bases unmatched: 7. The CDR3 covers 14 residues. The V gene's germline CDR1 is SGHRS and CDR2 YFSETQ. CDR3 region: CASTRDSLNTEAFF. For the CDR3, the DNA is TGCGCCAGCACCCGGGACAGCCTCAACACTGAAGCTTTCTTT.

The genes are TRBV4-1 and TRBJ1-5; TRBD1 is a possible D gene (6 bases). V dropped 4 bases and J dropped 3 bases, with 10 bases sitting between them. CDR1 MGHRA and CDR2 YSYEKL come from the germline V gene. The CDR3 consists of 14 residues. Here the CDR3 DNA reads TGCGCCAGCAGCCCCGGACAGTACAATCAGCCCCAGCATTTT. This gives the protein CASSPGQYNQPQHF.

The genes are TRBV5-4 and TRBJ1-1, with D possibly being TRBD1 (5 bases). The V end was cut by 4 bases, the J end by 1 base, with 8 bases between. CDR3 length: 13 residues. Germline V CDR1 and CDR2: SGHNT, YYREEE (reference sequence). CDR3: CASSLDRNTEAFF. The CDR3 nucleotides read TGTGCCAGCAGCCTAGACAGGAACACTGAAGCTTTCTTT.

The rearrangement joins TRBV5-1 to TRBJ2-1, with no clear D. CDR3 length equals 12 residues. Trimming stripped 3 bases from V and 9 bases from J, with 10 bases between. In germline, CDR1 is SGHRS, CDR2 YFSETQ. The chain's CDR3 is CASSSPPGEQFF. The CDR3 DNA reads as TGCGCCAGCAGCTCACCCCCCGGTGAGCAGTTCTTC.

This clone is judged large. This same CDR3 is encoded by further DNA sequences in the sample. As DNA, the CDR3 is TGCGCCAGCAGCCAAGACAGGGATAGCAATCAGCCCCAGCATTTT. This encodes CASSQDRDSNQPQHF. The chain recombines TRBV4-1 with TRBJ1-5; D is possibly TRBD1 (5 bases). The CDR3 runs 15 residues. V shed 0 bases and J shed 0 bases, with 6 bases lying between them. Germline V gene data show CDR1 as MGHRA and CDR2 as YSYEKL.

This chain links TRBV19 with TRBJ1-6; D perhaps matches TRBD1 (6 bases). There are 15 residues in the CDR3. V was cut by 6 bases and J by 4 bases, with 13 bases left in between. Germline V gene lookup returns CDR1 LNHDA and CDR2 SQIVND (reference sequence). CDR3 DNA sequence: TGTGCCAGTAGACAGGGCCCAAAGTATAATTCACCCCTCCACTTT. Translated: CASRQGPKYNSPLHF.

CDR3 sequence reads: CASSFGQGSAGYTF. The CDR3 DNA follows: TGTGCCAGCAGCTTTGGACAGGGATCTGCTGGCTACACCTTC. V usage is TRBV7-9 and J usage is TRBJ1-2; 8 nucleotides match TRBD1. J gave up 7 bases and V 3 bases, and 7 bases lay outside the gene matches. Germline CDR1 and CDR2: SEHNR and FQNEAQ (reference sequence). The CDR3 is 14 amino acids.

J is TRBJ2-3 and V is TRBV2, with 9 bases lining up with TRBD2. V shed 4 bases and J 1 base; nucleotides not matched to a gene: 0. This CDR3 comprises 14 residues. Germline CDR1 reads SNHLY; CDR2 reads FYNNEI. CDR3 DNA sequence: TGTGCCAGCAGTGGGACTAGCGGCACAGATACGCAGTATTTT. Amino acids: CASSGTSGTDTQYF.

The chain joins TRBV4-1 to TRBJ2-3, with 15 bases that match TRBD2. The CDR3 length is 17 residues. Per the germline V gene, CDR1 is MGHRA and CDR2 is YSYEKL. Trimming took 4 bases from V and 6 from J; bases not matched to a gene: 8. The CDR3 sequence: CASSPGLAGGLRDTQYF. CDR3 nucleotides: TGCGCCAGCAGCCCCGGACTAGCGGGGGGGCTTCGGGATACGCAGTATTTT.

This rearrangement joins TRBV7-9 to TRBJ2-7, with D unclear. Trimming stripped 4 bases from V and 5 bases from J, with 15 bases between. CDR3 length equals 14 residues. CDR1 and CDR2 (germline): SEHNR, FQNEAQ (reference sequence). CDR3 sequence: CASSSYTLVDEQYF. As DNA, the CDR3 is TGTGCCAGCAGCTCTTACACCCTGGTGGACGAGCAGTACTTC.

The chain is built from TRBV29-1 and TRBJ2-3; 10 bases agree with TRBD2. Germline assignment: CDR1 SQVTM and CDR2 ANQGSEA. The CDR3 runs to 13 residues. Losses at the gene ends were 6 bases for V and 8 bases for J; bases not matched to a gene: 8. CDR3 in DNA: TGCAGCGTCCGAGCGGGGGGGGGCGTTACGCAGTATTTT. Its protein product is CSVRAGGGVTQYF.

The V call is TRBV10-3, the J call TRBJ2-1; 13 bases are shared with TRBD2. Germline CDR1 and CDR2: ENHRY and SYGVKD. The CDR3 contains 15 residues. V lost 4 bases to trimming and J lost 9 bases; unmatched junction nucleotides: 6. CDR3 region: CAISGTSGSLGEQFF. CDR3 DNA sequence: TGTGCCATCAGTGGGACTAGCGGGAGCTTAGGTGAGCAGTTCTTC.

This chain uses TRBV10-3 with TRBJ1-4; D remains unclear. The CDR3 consists of 13 residues. Between the trimmed V and J ends, which lost 6 bases and 8 bases, there was a span of 13 bases. Per the germline V gene, CDR1 is ENHRY and CDR2 is SYGVKD. The CDR3 reads CAIRTDGGEKLFF. Written as DNA, the CDR3 is TGTGCCATCAGGACTGACGGTGGGGAAAAACTGTTTTTT.

The sample holds a few counts of this clone. The V call is TRBV2, the J call TRBJ2-7; TRBD1 matches at 7 bases. The V gene end was trimmed by 6 bases and the J gene end by 3 bases; junction bases not matched to a gene: 2. The CDR3 extends over 12 amino acids. Germline CDR1 and CDR2: SNHLY and FYNNEI. The CDR3 sequence: CASRTGIYEQYF. The CDR3 DNA reads as TGTGCCAGCAGGACAGGGATCTACGAGCAGTACTTC.